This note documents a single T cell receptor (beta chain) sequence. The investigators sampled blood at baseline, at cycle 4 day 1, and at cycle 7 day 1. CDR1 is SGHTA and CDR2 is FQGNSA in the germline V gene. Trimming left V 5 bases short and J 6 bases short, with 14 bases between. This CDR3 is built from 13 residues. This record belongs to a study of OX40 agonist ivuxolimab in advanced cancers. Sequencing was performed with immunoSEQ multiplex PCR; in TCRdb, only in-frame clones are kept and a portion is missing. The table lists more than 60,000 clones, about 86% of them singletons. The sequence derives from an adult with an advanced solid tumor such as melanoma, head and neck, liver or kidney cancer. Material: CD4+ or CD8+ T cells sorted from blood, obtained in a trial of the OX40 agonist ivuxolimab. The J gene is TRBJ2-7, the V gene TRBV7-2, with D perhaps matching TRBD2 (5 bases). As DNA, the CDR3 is TGTGCCAGCAGCATCGGACTTCTCGCCGAGCAGTACTTC. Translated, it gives CASSIGLLAEQYF.